The 2 T cell receptor beta chains in this list originate from one sample, sequenced in a study of T-cell memory formation after mild COVID-19. MiXCR was run by TCRdb on the 5' RACE reads, yielding one entry per CDR3 protein. The data show approximately 260,000 distinct CDR3 sequences, approximately 16% seen once. Input material: PBMCs or a T cell subset sorted from them (not recorded which). Every receptor here comes from a man younger than 30 who had mild COVID-19 (a few samples of this study predate the infection). Cell type and time point are not known.

In this sample, this clonotype turned up a few times. The chain couples TRBV24-1 to TRBJ2-5; D unresolved. V was shortened by 0 bases and J by 4 bases, with 5 bases between the two germline ends. This CDR3 is 13 amino acids long. Germline V gene data show CDR1 as KGHDR and CDR2 as SFDVKD. The DNA of the CDR3 is TGTGCCACCAGTGATTTGGTTGGAGAGACCCAGTACTTC. Protein: CATSDLVGETQYF.

The rearrangement joins TRBV28 to TRBJ1-6; tentatively, D is TRBD1 (6 bases). The CDR3 spans 12 residues. Germline V CDR1 and CDR2: MDHEN, SYDVKM. V was clipped by 6 bases and J by 7 bases, with 7 bases between them. The CDR3 DNA follows: TGTGCCAGCAGGGACAGAAATTCACCCCTCCACTTT. Translating it yields CASRDRNSPLHF.